These 25 T cell receptor beta chains originate from one sample sequenced in a study of T cells after yellow fever vaccination. TCRdb re-derived calls from the 5' RACE reads in MiXCR, one entry per CDR3 protein. The top ten clones hold more than 25% of a sample with around 50,000 distinct CDR3 sequences, 7.4% of them seen once. The sample consisted of CD8+ T cells sorted from PBMCs, taken around 15 days after the first yellow fever vaccination. The receptors originated from a man aged 18-30 years who received the YFV17D yellow fever vaccine.

In this sample, this clonotype turned up many times. The rearrangement links TRBV5-1 to TRBJ1-1, with D possibly matching TRBD1 (6 bases). Trimming cost V 2 bases and J 5 bases, with 13 bases left between them. This CDR3 region has 14 residues. Germline V gene data show CDR1 as SGHRS and CDR2 as YFSETQ. Here the CDR3 reads CASSLRGARTEAFF. CDR3 bases: TGCGCCAGCAGCTTACGGGGGGCGAGGACTGAAGCTTTCTTT.

This clonotype was seen many times. The chain combines TRBV7-9 with TRBJ1-4; D is undetermined. Germline-derived CDR1 and CDR2 are SEHNR and FQNEAQ (reference sequence). V was pared by 3 bases and J by 3 bases, with 2 bases between. The CDR3 spans 12 residues. CDR3 DNA sequence: TGTGCCAGCAGCTTGCCTAATGAAAAACTGTTTTTT. It translates to CASSLPNEKLFF.

This clonotype was recorded a few times. V gene TRBV16 combines with J gene TRBJ2-2, with D unresolved. V lost 2 bases, J lost 6 bases, and 7 bases lay in between. The CDR3 runs to 13 residues. Germline assignment: CDR1 KGHSY and CDR2 FQNENV. The CDR3 sequence is CASSQRRAGELFF. The CDR3 DNA follows: TGTGCCAGCAGCCAAAGGAGAGCCGGGGAGCTGTTTTTT.

This clonotype was observed at least ten times. The chain links TRBV5-1 to TRBJ1-4; 9 positions match TRBD1. This CDR3 contains 16 residues. V shed 4 bases and J 0 bases; nucleotides not matched to a gene: 4. Per the germline V gene, CDR1 is SGHRS and CDR2 is YFSETQ. The CDR3 loop reads CASSVGQGATNEKLFF. CDR3 coding DNA: TGCGCCAGCAGCGTGGGACAGGGTGCAACTAATGAAAAACTGTTTTTT.

This clonotype appeared many times. This chain links TRBV7-9 with TRBJ1-3; no firm D call. Germline loops: CDR1 SEHNR, CDR2 FQNEAQ (reference sequence). The CDR3 covers 15 residues. The V gene lost 3 bases and the J gene lost 0 bases, with 9 bases spanning the gap. CDR3 nucleotides: TGTGCCAGCAGCTTTTTGCCACTCTCTGGAAACACCATATATTTT. Residues: CASSFLPLSGNTIYF.

This clonotype was observed many times. The chain links TRBV4-1 to TRBJ2-5; D may be TRBD1 (5 bases). Germline V gene lookup returns CDR1 MGHRA and CDR2 YSYEKL. The CDR3 has 16 amino acids. V was cut by 0 bases and J by 5 bases, with 16 bases left in between. The CDR3 DNA sequence: TGCGCCAGCAGCCAAGAATACAGGTCGGCCAGTGAGACCCAGTACTTC. Its translation: CASSQEYRSASETQYF.

This clonotype was seen many times. The chain links TRBV7-9 to TRBJ2-7, with a tentative D call TRBD1 (5 bases). Deletions cut 0 bases from V and 4 bases from J, with 7 bases between. The germline CDR1 and CDR2 sequences are SEHNR and FQNEAQ (reference sequence). The CDR3 has 13 amino acids. Here the CDR3 reads CASSLAREYEQYF. The CDR3, as DNA: TGTGCCAGCAGCTTAGCCAGGGAATACGAGCAGTACTTC.

This clonotype showed up many times. V gene TRBV9 combines with J gene TRBJ2-5, with D tentatively TRBD1 (5 bases). This CDR3 contains 13 residues. In germline, CDR1 is SGDLS, CDR2 YYNGEE. The V end was cut by 0 bases, the J end by 10 bases, with 13 bases between. The CDR3: CASSVAGWQGQYF. The DNA of the CDR3 is TGTGCCAGCAGCGTAGCAGGGTGGCAAGGCCAGTACTTC.

The J gene is TRBJ2-7, the V gene TRBV28, with no clear D. Trimming stripped 3 bases from V and 3 bases from J, with 12 bases between. The CDR3 is 14 amino acids. Per germline, CDR1 MDHEN and CDR2 SYDVKM. CDR3: CASSFRDPVYEQYV. The CDR3 DNA follows: TGTGCCAGCAGTTTTCGTGATCCGGTCTACGAGCAGTACGTC.

This clonotype was found many times. The genes are TRBV12-3 or TRBV12-4 and TRBJ1-6, with a tentative D call TRBD1 (5 bases). V shed 2 bases and J shed 7 bases, with 6 bases lying between them. CDR3 length: 13 residues. CDR3 protein: CASSLRDNSPLHF. CDR3 bases: TGTGCCAGCAGTTTAAGGGACAATTCACCCCTCCACTTT.

This clonotype appeared a few times. This rearrangement joins TRBV10-3 to TRBJ2-1; maybe TRBD1 (5 bases). Trimming took off 7 bases at V and 9 bases at J, with 16 bases between the two ends. This CDR3 is built from 13 residues. In germline, CDR1 is ENHRY, CDR2 SYGVKD. CDR3 sequence (DNA): TGTGCCATCAAGGCAGGGCAAGGTGGTGAGCAGTTCTTC. Its protein product is CAIKAGQGGEQFF.

This clonotype has ten or more counts. The rearrangement uses TRBV7-9 and TRBJ2-7; TRBD1 aligns across 9 bases. The junction had 6 bases not matched to a gene; V was cut back by 1 base and J by 5 bases. This CDR3 has 15 amino acids. Germline values: CDR1 SEHNR, CDR2 FQNEAQ (reference sequence). CDR3 in DNA: TGTGCCAGCAGCTTAGTCGGGACAGGGAACCACGAGCAGTACTTC. Amino acids: CASSLVGTGNHEQYF.

This clonotype has just a few counts. The CDR3 DNA reads as TGTGCCAGCAGCTTCGGGCGGGCCGGGGGGAATGAGCAGTTCTTC. It yields the protein CASSFGRAGGNEQFF. This chain connects TRBV5-4 to TRBJ2-1, with TRBD2 matching over 7 bases. The germline CDR1 and CDR2 sequences are SGHNT and YYREEE (reference sequence). The V segment lost 2 bases and the J segment 7 bases; nucleotides outside the gene matches: 9. This CDR3 spans 15 amino acids.

This clonotype was seen ten or more times. This chain uses TRBV5-4 with TRBJ1-2; TRBD1 is a possible D gene (6 bases). The CDR3 covers 13 residues. V lost 5 bases, J lost 3 bases, and 11 bases lay in between. The V gene's germline CDR1 is SGHNT and CDR2 YYREEE (reference sequence). CDR3 sequence: CASREDSHYGYTF. CDR3 DNA sequence: TGTGCCAGCAGGGAGGACAGCCACTATGGCTACACCTTC.

The sample holds many counts of this clonotype. V is TRBV20-1 and J is TRBJ2-2; D may match TRBD1 or TRBD2 (5 bases each). The germline V gene has CDR1 DFQATT and CDR2 SNEGSKA (reference sequence). The V gene lost 0 bases and the J gene lost 6 bases, with 11 bases spanning the gap. CDR3 length equals 14 residues. CDR3 DNA sequence: TGCAGTGCTAGAGATCAGCAGGGAGCCGGGGAGCTGTTTTTT. Amino acids: CSARDQQGAGELFF.

This rearrangement joins TRBV5-1 to TRBJ1-4; 12 positions agree with TRBD1. Germline V gene sequence: CDR1 SGHRS, CDR2 YFSETQ. Trimming cost V 3 bases and J 8 bases; bases outside gene matches: 5. The CDR3 runs 15 residues. The chain's CDR3 is CASSWGQGAREKLFF. The CDR3 DNA follows: TGCGCCAGCAGCTGGGGACAGGGGGCGAGAGAAAAACTGTTTTTT.

This clonotype was seen many times. The chain combines TRBV29-1 with TRBJ1-1; unclear D gene. CDR1 and CDR2 from the germline V gene are SQVTM and ANQGSEA. Trimming removed 6 bases from V and 6 bases from J, with 14 bases in between. This CDR3 has 12 amino acids. DNA for the CDR3: TGCAGCGTCGCCCCCGCAGGCGCTGAAGCTTTCTTT. It codes for CSVAPAGAEAFF. Full variable domain (remainder filled in from reference TRBV29-1 and TRBJ1-1): SAVISQKPSRDICQRGTSLTIQCQVDSQVTMMFWYRQQPGQSLTLIATANQGSEATYESGFVIDKFPISRPNLTFSTLTVSNMSPEDSSIYLCSVAPAGAEAFFGQGTRLTVV.

In this sample, this clonotype turned up many times. The chain carries TRBV5-1 and TRBJ2-7, with 7 bases aligning to TRBD1. Germline values: CDR1 SGHRS, CDR2 YFSETQ. The ends lost 5 bases at V and 1 base at J; junction bases unmatched: 3. CDR3 length: 13 amino acids. In nucleotides, the CDR3 is TGCGCCAGCAGGCAACAGGGGTCCTACGAGCAGTACTTC. It encodes CASRQQGSYEQYF.

This clonotype was detected many times. The genes are TRBV6-5 and TRBJ2-2; no clear D gene. V was clipped by 7 bases and J by 7 bases, with 10 bases between them. Germline loops: CDR1 MNHEY, CDR2 SVGAGI. This CDR3 comprises 12 residues. The CDR3 here is CASTPNNGELFF. CDR3 DNA: TGTGCCAGCACTCCAAATAACGGGGAGCTGTTTTTT.

This clonotype was seen ten or more times. V is TRBV21-1 and J is TRBJ1-6. TRBV21-1 is labeled a pseudogene. The CDR3 contains 14 residues. CDR3 protein: CASSKDRGLLPLHF. Here the CDR3 DNA reads TGTGCCAGCAGCAAAGATCGAGGACTGCTCCCCCTCCACTTT.

This clonotype was recorded a few times. V is TRBV6-2 or TRBV6-3 and J is TRBJ2-6; D is unresolved. With 6 bases removed from V and 1 base from J, the gap between germline ends came to 10 bases. CDR1 is MNHEY and CDR2 is SVGEGT in the germline V gene. The CDR3 contains 15 residues. CDR3 region: CASREVTSGANVLTF. The CDR3 nucleotides are TGTGCCAGCAGAGAAGTAACTTCTGGGGCCAACGTCCTGACTTTC.

Regarding this clonotype: This may be a read error, as it is one base from a much larger clone. The chain combines TRBV11-2 with TRBJ2-3; TRBD2 might be the D (6 bases). The CDR3 is made up of 16 amino acids. Germline CDR1 SGHAT, CDR2 FQNNGV. Here the CDR3 DNA reads TGTGTCAGCAAGCCCCCGGGCGGGGTCGGCACAGATACGCAGTATTTT. Its protein is CVSKPPGGVGTDTQYF. Supplemented by reference TRBV11-2 and TRBJ2-3, the full variable domain reads EAGVAQSPRYKIIEKRQSVAFWCNPISGHATLYWYQQILGQGPKLLIQFQNNGVVDDSQLPKDRFSAERLKGVDSTLKIQPAKLEDSAVYLCVSKPPGGVGTDTQYFGPGTRLTVL.

This clonotype has a handful of counts. The rearrangement uses TRBV7-3 and TRBJ2-5; TRBD1 aligns across 9 bases. Unmatched junction bases numbered 9, after V lost 5 bases and J lost 5 bases. The CDR3 spans 15 residues. In germline, CDR1 is SGHTA, CDR2 FQGTGA. The CDR3 DNA reads TGTGCCAGCAGCGCTACAGGGGGCGCAATGGAGACCCAGTACTTC. Protein sequence: CASSATGGAMETQYF.

As to this clonotype: A much larger clone differs by one base, so this may be a read error. The genes are TRBV19 and TRBJ2-5, with D perhaps TRBD1 (6 bases). The CDR3 contains 16 residues. V lost 4 bases and J lost 2, with 17 bases in between. Germline CDR1 and CDR2: LNHDA and SQIVND (reference sequence). The CDR3 sequence: CASSKRQGQLQETQYF. DNA of the CDR3: TGTGCCAGTAGTAAGAGGCAGGGGCAGCTTCAAGAGACCCAGTACTTC.

This clonotype was seen at least ten times. CDR3 coding DNA: TGCACCAGCAGCCACGCCGGGACAACGGGATGCACAGATACGCAGTATTTT. Residues: CTSSHAGTTGCTDTQYF. The rearrangement links TRBV1 to TRBJ2-3; the D call in the table, TRBD2, was not verified against the DNA. TRBV1 is a pseudogene segment. There are 17 residues in the CDR3.